The 8 T cell receptor beta chains below come from one sample, sequenced in a study of Tregs in tolerant kidney transplant recipients (dated by TCRdb to about 2019). Sample time point, as interpreted from the label and publication: blood sample drawn before combined kidney and bone marrow transplant. Library prep was done by the immunoSEQ multiplex PCR assay. TCRdb holds this immuneACCESS table with in-frame rearrangements only. Some clones are missing; in checked studies, unresolved V genes explain under half, and the rest has no known cause. The sample table records over 60,000 clones; nearly 98% of these occur just once. The ten largest account for approximately 0.56% of the sample. Sequences were derived from CD4+ T cells from blood, sampled before the transplant. The source is a human donor who received a combined kidney and bone marrow transplant.

Only one count was recorded for this clone. The CDR3: CASSLSGLTNEKLFF. Here the CDR3 DNA reads TGTGCCAGCAGCTTAAGCGGCCTAACTAATGAAAAACTGTTTTTT. This rearrangement joins TRBV7-6 to TRBJ1-4; unclear D gene. V lost 2 bases and J 1 base, leaving 8 bases between the germline ends. The CDR3 covers 15 residues. The germline V gene encodes CDR1 SGHVS and CDR2 FNYEAQ.

This chain uses TRBV6-5 with TRBJ2-1, with 11 bases matching TRBD2. V was pared by 0 bases and J by 4 bases, with 2 bases of the junction left unmatched. Germline lookup yields CDR1 MNHEY and CDR2 SVGAGI. The CDR3 is 16 residues long. Here the CDR3 DNA reads TGTGCCAGCAGTTACTCGCTAGCGGGGGGTTACAATGAGCAGTTCTTC. It is translated as CASSYSLAGGYNEQFF.

The chain joins TRBV5-1 to TRBJ1-1; 8 bases are shared with TRBD1. This CDR3 region has 17 residues. V lost 2 bases and J lost 3; bases outside the gene matches: 12. The germline V gene has CDR1 SGHRS and CDR2 YFSETQ. Here the CDR3 DNA reads TGCGCCAGCAGCTTTGGGTTCCAGGGGGCCGGGCACACTGAAGCTTTCTTT. Amino acids: CASSFGFQGAGHTEAFF. Full variable domain (missing parts from reference TRBV5-1 and TRBJ1-1): KAGVTQTPRYLIKTRGQQVTLSCSPISGHRSVSWYQQTPGQGLQFLFEYFSETQRNKGNFPGRFSGRQFSNSRSEMNVSTLELGDSALYLCASSFGFQGAGHTEAFFGQGTRLTVV.

V and J are TRBV2 and TRBJ1-1; TRBD1 might be the D (6 bases). Germline CDR1 reads SNHLY; CDR2 reads FYNNEI. The CDR3 is 13 residues long. V was shortened by 6 bases and J by 0 bases, with 8 bases between the two germline ends. This chain's CDR3 is CASSRTVNTEAFF. The CDR3, as DNA: TGTGCCAGCAGCCGGACAGTGAACACTGAAGCTTTCTTT.

J is TRBJ2-1 and V is TRBV7-9; weak D call: TRBD2 (6 bases). Deletions cut 2 bases from V and 4 bases from J, with 9 bases between. The CDR3 is 14 amino acids. Germline V gene sequence: CDR1 SEHNR, CDR2 FQNEAQ (reference sequence). The CDR3 DNA reads as TGTGCCAGCAGCTTACGGGACTCGTACAATGAGCAGTTCTTC. It codes for CASSLRDSYNEQFF.

The J gene is TRBJ2-3, the V gene TRBV5-6, with 9 positions matching TRBD2. The CDR3 length is 15 residues. J gave up 5 bases and V 3 bases, and 7 bases lay outside the gene matches. CDR1 is SGHDT and CDR2 is YYEEEE in the germline V gene. The CDR3 loop reads CASSSRGGRGDTQYF. CDR3 in DNA: TGTGCCAGCAGCTCGCGGGGGGGCCGGGGAGATACGCAGTATTTT.

This sequence joins TRBV7-2 and TRBJ2-7, with TRBD2 as a possible D gene (5 bases). The germline gives CDR1 SGHTA, CDR2 FQGNSA. With 3 bases removed from V and 3 bases from J, the gap between germline ends came to 12 bases. The CDR3 runs 14 residues. The CDR3 region is CASSFGIKFYEQYF. The CDR3 DNA reads TGTGCCAGCAGCTTCGGGATTAAGTTCTACGAGCAGTACTTC. The full variable domain, completed using reference TRBV7-2 and TRBJ2-7, is GAGVSQSPSNKVTEKGKDVELRCDPISGHTALYWYRQSLGQGLEFLIYFQGNSAPDKSGLPSDRFSAERTGGSVSTLTIQRTQQEDSAVYLCASSFGIKFYEQYFGPGTRLTVT.

The V and J genes are TRBV7-3 and TRBJ1-2; the D gene is possibly TRBD1 (6 bases). Trimming took 1 base from V and 7 from J, leaving 22 bases between them. Per germline, CDR1 SGHTA and CDR2 FQGTGA. The CDR3 is 17 residues long. CDR3 sequence (DNA): TGTGCCAGCAGCTTAAAAGGGGGTCGAACAGGGATGTCTGGCTACACCTTC. This gives the protein CASSLKGGRTGMSGYTF.